The rows below give T cell receptor beta chains drawn from one sample of a study of molecular identifiers for immune sequencing clone quantification. TCRdb reprocessed the PCR reads via MiXCR and lists one record per CDR3 protein. The sample records 70,000 to 95,000 distinct CDR3 sequences, around 19% being singletons. Sequenced sample: naive CD8+ T cells from blood, with Jurkat cell RNA spiked in. The receptors originated from a human donor in good health. Some libraries in this study had Jurkat cell RNA spiked in. Each CDR3 is given with its conserved first and last residue. Fields, in order: V gene, clone size, J gene, D gene, CDR3 protein, CDR3 DNA. A D gene is named only where the DNA matches it firmly. A clone size is listed for some rows: how often the clone was seen (once, few, many), or a class if it is expanded.

v_gene: TRBV6-5; abundance: many; j_gene: TRBJ2-1; d_gene: .; CDR3aa: CASSFGTWEFF; CDR3nt: TGTGCCAGCAGTTTCGGGACTTGGGAGTTCTTC
v_gene: TRBV13; abundance: many; j_gene: TRBJ2-3; d_gene: TRBD2; CDR3aa: CASSSLAGGRSDTQYF; CDR3nt: TGTGCCAGCAGCTCACTAGCGGGAGGGCGGTCAGATACGCAGTATTTT
v_gene: TRBV4-1; abundance: few; j_gene: TRBJ1-1; d_gene: .; CDR3aa: CASSPNVAGPNTEAFF; CDR3nt: TGCGCCAGCAGCCCAAATGTGGCAGGGCCGAACACTGAAGCTTTCTTT
v_gene: TRBV4-1; abundance: many; j_gene: TRBJ1-1; d_gene: .; CDR3aa: CASSINRVQSSEAFF; CDR3nt: TGCGCCAGCAGTATAAACAGGGTACAGTCTTCTGAAGCTTTCTTT
v_gene: TRBV7-6; abundance: many; j_gene: TRBJ2-1; d_gene: .; CDR3aa: CASSSGRDTPYNEQFF; CDR3nt: TGTGCCAGCAGCTCCGGCCGGGACACCCCATACAATGAGCAGTTCTTC
v_gene: TRBV3-1; abundance: many; j_gene: TRBJ2-5; d_gene: TRBD1; CDR3aa: CASSGWTGKETQYF; CDR3nt: TGTGCCAGCAGCGGTTGGACAGGGAAAGAGACCCAGTACTTC
v_gene: TRBV6-2/TRBV6-3; abundance: .; j_gene: TRBJ2-2; d_gene: .; CDR3aa: CASSYPRVAERTGELFF; CDR3nt: TGTGCCAGCAGTTACCCCCGGGTCGCGGAGCGCACCGGGGAGCTGTTTTTT
v_gene: TRBV6-5; abundance: many; j_gene: TRBJ1-1; d_gene: .; CDR3aa: CASSYSADTEAFF; CDR3nt: TGTGCCAGCAGTTACAGTGCGGACACTGAAGCTTTCTTT
v_gene: TRBV29-1; abundance: few; j_gene: TRBJ2-1; d_gene: .; CDR3aa: CSVEDPGHFNEQFF; CDR3nt: TGCAGCGTTGAAGATCCGGGACATTTCAATGAGCAGTTCTTC
v_gene: TRBV20-1; abundance: many; j_gene: TRBJ2-3; d_gene: TRBD1; CDR3aa: CSARDLEGASTDTQYF; CDR3nt: TGCAGTGCTAGAGATCTCGAGGGGGCCAGCACAGATACGCAGTATTTT
v_gene: TRBV14; abundance: many; j_gene: TRBJ2-3; d_gene: .; CDR3aa: CASRATEGLADTQYF; CDR3nt: TGTGCCAGCCGAGCGACGGAGGGGCTTGCAGATACGCAGTATTTT
v_gene: TRBV6-5; abundance: .; j_gene: TRBJ1-3; d_gene: .; CDR3aa: CASSLTSGNTIYF; CDR3nt: TGTGCCAGCAGTTTGACCTCTGGAAACACCATATATTTT
v_gene: TRBV28; abundance: medium-sized; j_gene: TRBJ2-6; d_gene: .; CDR3aa: CASSFGPTVLTF; CDR3nt: TGTGCCAGCAGTTTTGGACCCACCGTCCTGACTTTC
v_gene: TRBV7-9; abundance: many; j_gene: TRBJ1-1; d_gene: .; CDR3aa: CASSPQDLQAFF; CDR3nt: TGTGCCAGCAGCCCCCAGGATCTTCAAGCTTTCTTT
v_gene: TRBV28; abundance: few; j_gene: TRBJ1-1; d_gene: .; CDR3aa: CASSRRVWNTEAFF; CDR3nt: TGTGCCAGCAGCCGCCGGGTGTGGAACACTGAAGCTTTCTTT
v_gene: TRBV12-3/TRBV12-4; abundance: many; j_gene: TRBJ2-3; d_gene: TRBD2; CDR3aa: CASSTTSGVADTQYF; CDR3nt: TGTGCCAGCAGTACGACTAGCGGAGTAGCAGATACGCAGTATTTT
v_gene: TRBV5-5; abundance: many; j_gene: TRBJ2-7; d_gene: TRBD2; CDR3aa: CASSSGGDEQYF; CDR3nt: TGTGCCAGCAGCTCGGGAGGGGACGAGCAGTACTTC
v_gene: TRBV19; abundance: many; j_gene: TRBJ2-7; d_gene: .; CDR3aa: CATRNGPGAEQYF; CDR3nt: TGTGCCACAAGAAACGGTCCAGGGGCCGAGCAGTACTTC
v_gene: TRBV4-3; abundance: .; j_gene: TRBJ1-5; d_gene: .; CDR3aa: CASSQVSLSEGDQPQHF; CDR3nt: TGCGCCAGCAGCCAAGTATCCCTTTCGGAAGGGGATCAGCCCCAGCATTTT
v_gene: TRBV29-1; abundance: .; j_gene: TRBJ2-3; d_gene: .; CDR3aa: CSVLEVADTRYF; CDR3nt: TGCAGCGTCCTTGAGGTCGCAGATACGCGATATTTT
v_gene: TRBV7-9; abundance: many; j_gene: TRBJ2-3; d_gene: .; CDR3aa: CASSLIWQGRDTQYF; CDR3nt: TGTGCCAGCAGCTTAATTTGGCAGGGTAGGGATACGCAGTATTTT
v_gene: TRBV29-1; abundance: .; j_gene: TRBJ1-1; d_gene: .; CDR3aa: CSVAIPRNTEAFF; CDR3nt: TGCAGCGTTGCGATTCCGAGGAACACTGAAGCTTTCTTT
v_gene: TRBV2; abundance: many; j_gene: TRBJ1-1; d_gene: .; CDR3aa: CASSEARGGTEAFF; CDR3nt: TGTGCCAGCAGTGAAGCACGTGGGGGCACTGAAGCTTTCTTT
v_gene: TRBV12-3/TRBV12-4; abundance: many; j_gene: TRBJ2-1; d_gene: TRBD1; CDR3aa: CASSPRDRDYNEQFF; CDR3nt: TGTGCCAGCAGCCCCCGGGACAGGGACTACAATGAGCAGTTCTTC
v_gene: TRBV5-1; abundance: many; j_gene: TRBJ2-7; d_gene: .; CDR3aa: CASSLELSSSYEQYF; CDR3nt: TGCGCCAGCAGCTTGGAGCTCAGCAGCTCCTACGAGCAGTACTTC
v_gene: TRBV11-2; abundance: many; j_gene: TRBJ2-7; d_gene: TRBD2; CDR3aa: CASSPIRAGGYEQYF; CDR3nt: TGTGCCAGCAGCCCTATTCGAGCGGGGGGGTACGAGCAGTACTTC
v_gene: TRBV6-2/TRBV6-3; abundance: many; j_gene: TRBJ1-1; d_gene: TRBD1; CDR3aa: CASSYSTGETEAFF; CDR3nt: TGTGCCAGCAGTTACTCGACAGGGGAGACTGAAGCTTTCTTT
v_gene: TRBV27; abundance: many; j_gene: TRBJ2-5; d_gene: .; CDR3aa: CASSPWGEKETQYF; CDR3nt: TGTGCCAGCAGTCCATGGGGCGAAAAAGAGACCCAGTACTTC
v_gene: TRBV28; abundance: many; j_gene: TRBJ2-3; d_gene: TRBD2; CDR3aa: CASSLELAVDTDTQYF; CDR3nt: TGTGCCAGCAGTTTGGAACTAGCGGTAGACACAGATACGCAGTATTTT
v_gene: TRBV20-1; abundance: many; j_gene: TRBJ2-7; d_gene: .; CDR3aa: CSARVGADSYEQYF; CDR3nt: TGCAGTGCTAGAGTTGGCGCGGACTCCTACGAGCAGTACTTC
v_gene: TRBV20-1; abundance: many; j_gene: TRBJ1-5; d_gene: .; CDR3aa: CSARDSQFQPQHF; CDR3nt: TGCAGTGCTAGGGACAGCCAGTTTCAGCCCCAGCATTTT
v_gene: TRBV28; abundance: many; j_gene: TRBJ2-7; d_gene: .; CDR3aa: CASSTGDEQCF; CDR3nt: TGTGCCAGCAGCACAGGAGACGAGCAGTGCTTC
v_gene: TRBV7-3; abundance: few; j_gene: TRBJ1-1; d_gene: TRBD1; CDR3aa: CASSLQGGQGGTTEAFF; CDR3nt: TGTGCCAGCAGCTTACAAGGGGGACAGGGAGGGACCACTGAAGCTTTCTTT
v_gene: TRBV28; abundance: many; j_gene: TRBJ2-7; d_gene: TRBD2; CDR3aa: CASSLPGGAYEQYF; CDR3nt: TGTGCCAGCAGTTTACCGGGGGGGGCCTACGAGCAGTACTTC
v_gene: TRBV19; abundance: many; j_gene: TRBJ2-2; d_gene: .; CDR3aa: CASSDPRDSTNTGELFF; CDR3nt: TGTGCCAGTAGTGACCCTCGCGACAGCACTAACACCGGGGAGCTGTTTTTT
v_gene: TRBV27; abundance: many; j_gene: TRBJ2-5; d_gene: .; CDR3aa: CASSLSVPPQETQYF; CDR3nt: TGTGCCAGCAGTTTATCGGTCCCCCCGCAAGAGACCCAGTACTTC
v_gene: TRBV7-9; abundance: many; j_gene: TRBJ1-2; d_gene: .; CDR3aa: CASSLIQSLNYGYTF; CDR3nt: TGTGCCAGCAGCTTAATTCAGAGTCTGAACTATGGCTACACCTTC
v_gene: TRBV30; abundance: many; j_gene: TRBJ2-4; d_gene: .; CDR3aa: CAWDLTGSAKNIQYF; CDR3nt: TGTGCCTGGGATCTAACAGGGTCAGCCAAAAACATTCAGTACTTC
v_gene: TRBV20-1; abundance: many; j_gene: TRBJ2-7; d_gene: .; CDR3aa: CSATPLRGPGLEQYF; CDR3nt: TGCAGTGCTACGCCTCTTCGTGGCCCGGGTTTGGAGCAGTACTTC
v_gene: TRBV2; abundance: few; j_gene: TRBJ1-1; d_gene: .; CDR3aa: CASSGPSQGRTEAFF; CDR3nt: TGTGCCAGCAGTGGTCCGTCACAGGGTCGGACTGAAGCTTTCTTT
v_gene: TRBV19; abundance: many; j_gene: TRBJ1-5; d_gene: .; CDR3aa: CASNWLLGNQPQHF; CDR3nt: TGTGCCAGTAACTGGCTACTGGGGAATCAGCCCCAGCATTTT